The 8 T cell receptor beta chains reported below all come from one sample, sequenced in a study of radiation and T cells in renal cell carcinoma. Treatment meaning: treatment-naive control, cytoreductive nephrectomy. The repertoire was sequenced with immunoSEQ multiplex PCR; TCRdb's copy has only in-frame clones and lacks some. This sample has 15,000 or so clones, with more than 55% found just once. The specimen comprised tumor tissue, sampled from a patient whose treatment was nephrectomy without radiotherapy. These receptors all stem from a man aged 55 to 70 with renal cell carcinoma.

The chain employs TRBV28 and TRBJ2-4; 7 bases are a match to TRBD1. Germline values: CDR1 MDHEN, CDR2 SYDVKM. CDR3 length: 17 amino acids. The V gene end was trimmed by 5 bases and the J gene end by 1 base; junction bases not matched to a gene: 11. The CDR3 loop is CASSPSPGTEAKNIQYF. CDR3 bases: TGTGCCAGCAGTCCATCTCCAGGGACAGAGGCCAAAAACATTCAGTACTTC. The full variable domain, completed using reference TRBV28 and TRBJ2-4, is DVKVTQSSRYLVKRTGEKVFLECVQDMDHENMFWYRQDPGLGLRLIYFSYDVKMKEKGDIPEGYSVSREKKERFSLILESASTNQTSMYLCASSPSPGTEAKNIQYFGAGTRLSVL.

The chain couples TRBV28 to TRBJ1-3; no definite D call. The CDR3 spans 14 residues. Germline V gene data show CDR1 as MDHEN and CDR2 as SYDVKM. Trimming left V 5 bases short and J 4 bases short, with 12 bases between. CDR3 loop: CASSPTEKGNTIYF. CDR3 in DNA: TGTGCCAGCAGTCCAACCGAAAAGGGAAACACCATATATTTT.

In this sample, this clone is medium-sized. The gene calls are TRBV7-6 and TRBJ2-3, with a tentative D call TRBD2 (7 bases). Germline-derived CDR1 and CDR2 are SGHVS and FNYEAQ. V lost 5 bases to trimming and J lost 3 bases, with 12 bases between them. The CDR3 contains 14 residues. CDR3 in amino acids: CASSRGGGTDTQYF. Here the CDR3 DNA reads TGTGCCAGCAGCCGAGGGGGGGGAACAGATACGCAGTATTTT.

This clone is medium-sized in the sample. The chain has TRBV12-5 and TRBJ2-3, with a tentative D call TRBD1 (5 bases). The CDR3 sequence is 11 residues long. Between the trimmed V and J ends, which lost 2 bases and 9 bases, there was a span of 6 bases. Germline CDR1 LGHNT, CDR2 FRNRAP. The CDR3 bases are TGTGCTAGTGGTTTGTACAGGACGCAGTATTTT. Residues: CASGLYRTQYF.

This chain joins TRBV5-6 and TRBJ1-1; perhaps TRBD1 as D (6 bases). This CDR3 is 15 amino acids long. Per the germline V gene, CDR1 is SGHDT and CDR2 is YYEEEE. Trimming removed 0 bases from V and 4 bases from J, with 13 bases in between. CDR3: CASSLDVGAFTEAFF. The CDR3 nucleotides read TGTGCCAGCAGCTTGGATGTGGGGGCTTTCACTGAAGCTTTCTTT.

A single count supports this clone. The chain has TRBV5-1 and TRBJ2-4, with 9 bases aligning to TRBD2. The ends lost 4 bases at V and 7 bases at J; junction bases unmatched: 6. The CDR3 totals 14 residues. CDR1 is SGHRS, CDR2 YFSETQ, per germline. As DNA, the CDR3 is TGCGCCAGCAGCAAAGCGGGGGGCAGGAACATTCAGTACTTC. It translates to CASSKAGGRNIQYF.

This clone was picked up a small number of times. CDR3 in DNA: TGTGCCAGCAGCGACGGGACTAGCGGCACAGATACGCAGTATTTT. It translates to CASSDGTSGTDTQYF. This chain uses TRBV7-2 with TRBJ2-3, with TRBD2 matching 10 bases. The germline gives CDR1 SGHTA, CDR2 FQGNSA. The V and J ends lost 5 bases and 1 base, in that order; junction bases with no gene match: 3. There are 15 residues in the CDR3.

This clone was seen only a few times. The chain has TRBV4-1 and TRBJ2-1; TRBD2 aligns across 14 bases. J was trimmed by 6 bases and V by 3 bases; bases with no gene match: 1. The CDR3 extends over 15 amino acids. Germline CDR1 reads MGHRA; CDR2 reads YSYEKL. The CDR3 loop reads CASSQGLAGANEQFF. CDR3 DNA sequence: TGCGCCAGCAGCCAGGGACTAGCGGGAGCCAATGAGCAGTTCTTC.